This paragraph covers one T cell receptor (beta chain) sequence. As yet, its antigen is unknown. The junction shows a germline mismatch at one end, possibly a read error. This sample is part of a study of tumor and adjacent non-tumor tissue in lung cancer. Overall study context: Histology: about a dozen adenocarcinoma, a couple of squamous cell carcinoma, 1 small cell lung cancer. Points from the study as a whole: Significantly higher TCR diversity was found in tumor than normal lung. Normal lung showed higher cumulative top 100 clone frequency than tumor.

This CDR3 is 16 amino acids long. Germline V gives CDR1 MRHNA, CDR2 SNTAGT. TCRbeta libraries were built with three rounds of nested PCR, modified from ARM-PCR. TCRdb processed the multiplex PCR reads anew with MiXCR; each CDR3 protein has one entry. The sample lists around 76,000 distinct CDR3 sequences; over 65% were seen once. The template was RNA from unsorted bulk tissue. Distant lung tissue was collected more than 3 cm away from the tumor edge. Chemotherapy-naive patients with new lung cancer underwent thoracic surgery in China, August–late 2014. The rearrangement uses TRBV6-4 and TRBJ2-5; tentatively, D is TRBD2 (6 bases). The receptor was isolated from a man between 65 and 85 years old with non-small cell lung cancer. Sequenced sample: distant non-tumor lung tissue. The chain's CDR3 is CASSNPLAGQQGTQYF. CDR3 bases: TGTGCCAGCAGTAACCCACTTGCGGGGCAGCAAGGGACCCAGTACTTC.